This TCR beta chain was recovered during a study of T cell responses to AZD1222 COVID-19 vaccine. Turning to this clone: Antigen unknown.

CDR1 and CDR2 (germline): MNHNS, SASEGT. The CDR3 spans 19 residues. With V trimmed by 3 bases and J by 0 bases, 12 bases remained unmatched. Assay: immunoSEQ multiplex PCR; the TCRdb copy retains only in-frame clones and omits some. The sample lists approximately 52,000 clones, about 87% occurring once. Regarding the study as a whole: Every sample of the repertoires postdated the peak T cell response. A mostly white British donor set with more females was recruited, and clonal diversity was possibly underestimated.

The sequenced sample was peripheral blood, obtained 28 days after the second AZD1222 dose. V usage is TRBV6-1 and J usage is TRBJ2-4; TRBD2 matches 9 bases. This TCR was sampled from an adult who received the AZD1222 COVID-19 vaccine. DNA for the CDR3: TGTGCCAGCAGTGAGGCGGTAGCGGGAGTAGATGGAGCCAAAAACATTCAGTACTTC. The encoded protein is CASSEAVAGVDGAKNIQYF.